This record looks at one T cell receptor (beta chain) sequence and its context. Its antigen is undetermined. The PCR used 60 Vbeta and 13 Jbeta primers. Only in-frame clones appear in the TCRdb table, and some are missing; sequencing was by immunoSEQ multiplex PCR. The sample's table shows about 160,000 clones. V lost 0 bases and J lost 1, with 14 bases in between. CDR1 is SGHDT, CDR2 YYEEEE, per germline. CDR3 length equals 17 residues. This entry is derived from a study of cytomegalovirus exposure and HLA in healthy donors. The study's findings and limits: A later analysis linked roughly 17,000 TCR beta sequences to HLA alleles at 0.05 false discovery rate.

The receptor was derived from an older woman in good health and CMV-seronegative. The sequenced sample consisted of PBMCs. The J gene is TRBJ1-5, the V gene TRBV5-6; TRBD1 is a possible D gene (5 bases). The CDR3 bases are TGTGCCAGCAGCTTGGAGGGGCGGGGCAGAAGCAATCAGCCCCAGCATTTT. Translated, it gives CASSLEGRGRSNQPQHF.